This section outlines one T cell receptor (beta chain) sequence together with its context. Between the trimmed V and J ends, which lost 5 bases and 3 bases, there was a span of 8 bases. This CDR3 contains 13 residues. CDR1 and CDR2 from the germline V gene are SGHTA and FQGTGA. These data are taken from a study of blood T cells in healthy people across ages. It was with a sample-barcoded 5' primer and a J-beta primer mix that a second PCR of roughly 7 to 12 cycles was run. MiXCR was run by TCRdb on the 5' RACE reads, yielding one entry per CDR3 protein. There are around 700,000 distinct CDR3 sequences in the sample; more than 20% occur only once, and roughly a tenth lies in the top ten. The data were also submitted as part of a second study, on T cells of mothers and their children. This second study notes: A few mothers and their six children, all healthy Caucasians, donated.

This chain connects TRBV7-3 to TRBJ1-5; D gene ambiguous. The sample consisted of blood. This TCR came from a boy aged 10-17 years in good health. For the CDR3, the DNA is TGTGCCAGCAGCCCTCAGCCCAATCAGCCCCAGCATTTT. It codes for CASSPQPNQPQHF.